The 2 T cell receptor beta chains reported below all come from one sample, sequenced in a study of OX40 agonist ivuxolimab in advanced cancers. Produced via immunoSEQ multiplex PCR; TCRdb's table is partial and in-frame only. The table records over 14,000 clones, under 95% of them present only once. Material: CD4+ or CD8+ T cells sorted from blood, obtained in a trial of the OX40 agonist ivuxolimab. Receptors were obtained from an adult with an advanced solid tumor such as melanoma, head and neck, liver or kidney cancer.

The V gene is TRBV5-1, the J gene TRBJ1-4; tentatively, D is TRBD1 (5 bases). The germline gives CDR1 SGHRS, CDR2 YFSETQ. V gave up 0 bases and J gave up 8 bases, with 11 bases separating them. The length of the CDR3 is 14 residues. The CDR3 coding sequence is TGCGCCAGCAGCTTGGCGGGGCAGGGAGAAAAACTGTTTTTT. As protein: CASSLAGQGEKLFF.

This chain joins TRBV7-9 and TRBJ1-5; 8 bases fit TRBD1. The CDR3 runs 15 residues. Losses at the gene ends were 0 bases for V and 5 bases for J; bases not matched to a gene: 3. Germline V lookup: CDR1 SEHNR, CDR2 FQNEAQ (reference sequence). The DNA of the CDR3 is TGTGCCAGCAGCTTAGCGATGACAGGGGATCAGCCCCAGCATTTT. This gives the protein CASSLAMTGDQPQHF.